The source of this T cell receptor (beta chain) is a study of response to subunit inactivated influenza vaccine. Study-wide findings and caveats: After each seasonal influenza vaccination, few new T cells are recruited, the authors suggested.

TCRdb called the RT-PCR reads again in MiXCR, with one record for every CDR3 protein. The sample records roughly 520,000 distinct CDR3 sequences, 25% being singletons. CDR3 size: 14 residues. CDR1 and CDR2 (germline): DFQATT, SNEGSKA (reference sequence). V lost 6 bases, J lost 7 bases, and 9 bases stayed unmatched. About this clonotype: Its antigen remains unknown.

This rearrangement joins TRBV20-1 to TRBJ1-2; 12 bases agree with TRBD1. The source of this sequence is a man aged 45-65 years who received an inactivated influenza vaccine. This specimen was CD4+ T cells sorted from PBMCs, taken roughly 5 days after vaccination. Here the CDR3 reads CSAERDRGRSGYTF. For the CDR3, the DNA is TGCAGTGCCGAGAGGGACAGGGGGCGGAGTGGCTACACCTTC.